This TCR beta chain was obtained from a study of blood T cells in healthy people across ages. Across the study: Using template switching, researchers captured about one barcoded beta molecule for each two T cells. Study-wide points: Researchers deemed the diversity estimates from one million T cells underestimates.

This clonotype was picked up a small number of times. Its antigen is undetermined. A J-beta primer mix and a sample-barcoded 5' primer were used in a second PCR of roughly 7 to 12 cycles. TCRdb called the 5' RACE reads again in MiXCR, with one record for every CDR3 protein. The sample carries 700,000 to 800,000 distinct CDR3 sequences, roughly 43% recorded once. Researchers collected roughly 9.8 milliliters of peripheral blood from every single donor. Between the trimmed V and J ends, which lost 3 bases and 4 bases, there was a span of 6 bases. The V gene's germline CDR1 is SGHTA and CDR2 FQGNSA. CDR3 size: 13 residues.

The V call is TRBV7-2, the J call TRBJ1-4; no firm D call. The specimen sequenced was blood. The source of this sequence is a woman in her fifties or sixties in good health. For the CDR3, the DNA is TGTGCCAGCAGCTTGGAGCTTAATGAAAAACTGTTTTTT. This translates into CASSLELNEKLFF.